What follows are 6 T cell receptor beta chains derived from one specimen sequenced in a study of OX40 agonist ivuxolimab in advanced cancers. Assay used: immunoSEQ multiplex PCR; TCRdb lists only in-frame clones, some missing. The sample lists about 100,000 clones; roughly 90% were seen once. The material sequenced was CD4+ or CD8+ T cells sorted from blood, taken in a trial of the OX40 agonist ivuxolimab. The receptors here all came from an adult with an advanced solid tumor such as melanoma, head and neck, liver or kidney cancer.

This clone came up a few times. The V call is TRBV2, the J call TRBJ2-2; 8 nucleotides agree with TRBD1. The CDR3 length is 15 residues. CDR1 and CDR2 (germline): SNHLY, FYNNEI. The CDR3 nucleotides read TGTGCTACCAGGTATCGGACAGGGATCACCGGGGAGCTGTTTTTT. Protein sequence: CATRYRTGITGELFF.

This chain connects TRBV29-1 to TRBJ1-2, with unresolved D. Germline V gene sequence: CDR1 SQVTM, CDR2 ANQGSEA. With 1 base removed from V and 6 bases from J, the gap between germline ends came to 6 bases. The CDR3 has 11 residues. For the CDR3, the DNA is TGCAGCGTTGAAGGGAGGGATGGCTACACCTTC. It is translated as CSVEGRDGYTF.

This sequence joins TRBV30 and TRBJ2-3; unclear D gene. V lost 6 bases and J 4 bases, leaving 23 bases between the germline ends. The CDR3 extends over 16 amino acids. The V gene's germline CDR1 is GTSNPN and CDR2 SVGIG (reference sequence). CDR3 DNA sequence: TGTGCCTGCGCCCGTCGGACGCAGGACCGATCAGATACGCAGTATTTT. Its translation: CACARRTQDRSDTQYF. The whole variable domain, remainder taken from reference TRBV30 and TRBJ2-3, is SQTIHQWPATLVQPVGSPLSLECTVEGTSNPNLYWYRQAAGRGLQLLFYSVGIGQISSEVPQNLSASRPQDRQFILSSKKLLLSDSGFYLCACARRTQDRSDTQYFGPGTRLTVL.

This rearrangement joins TRBV5-4 to TRBJ2-1; the D is unclear. Trimming shortened V by 1 base and J by 7 bases, and 9 bases separated the two germline ends. This CDR3 region has 13 residues. Looked up from germline, CDR1 is SGHNT and CDR2 is YYREEE (reference sequence). The CDR3 loop is CASSLTTHNEQFF. The CDR3 DNA follows: TGTGCCAGCAGCTTGACTACGCATAATGAGCAGTTCTTC. The complete variable domain, with remaining parts taken from reference TRBV5-4 and TRBJ2-1, reads ETGVTQSPTHLIKTRGQQVTLRCSSQSGHNTVSWYQQALGQGPQFIFQYYREEENGRGNFPPRFSGLQFPNYSSELNVNALELDDSALYLCASSLTTHNEQFFGPGTRLTVL.

About this clone: Other DNA variants within this sample encode the same CDR3. The rearrangement uses TRBV29-1 and TRBJ2-5; the match to TRBD1 covers 8 bases. This CDR3 contains 12 residues. In germline, CDR1 is SQVTM, CDR2 ANQGSEA. The V segment lost 5 bases and the J segment 4 bases; nucleotides outside the gene matches: 3. As DNA, the CDR3 is TGCAGCGTTTCTCAGGGGGCAGAGACCCAGTACTTC. Translated, it gives CSVSQGAETQYF. The full variable domain, completed using reference TRBV29-1 and TRBJ2-5, is SAVISQKPSRDICQRGTSLTIQCQVDSQVTMMFWYRQQPGQSLTLIATANQGSEATYESGFVIDKFPISRPNLTFSTLTVSNMSPEDSSIYLCSVSQGAETQYFGPGTRLLVL.

This clone appeared a single time. The V and J genes are TRBV7-9 and TRBJ2-2, with TRBD2 as a possible D gene (6 bases). CDR3 length equals 14 residues. Looked up from germline, CDR1 is SEHNR and CDR2 is FQNEAQ (reference sequence). Trimming took off 5 bases at V and 3 bases at J, with 10 bases between the two ends. CDR3 sequence (DNA): TGTGCCAGCAGCCCTGGACTATACACCGGGGAGCTGTTTTTT. Protein product: CASSPGLYTGELFF.